This TCR beta chain originates from a study of cytomegalovirus exposure and HLA in healthy donors. On this clone itself: The antigen is undetermined.

Overall study findings and caveats: For most TCR sequences rarity was the rule, although some public TCRs occurred in many donors.

There are 14 residues in the CDR3. Per germline, CDR1 KGHSH and CDR2 LQKENI. The ends lost 4 bases at V and 6 bases at J; junction bases unmatched: 2. Assay: immunoSEQ multiplex PCR; the TCRdb copy retains only in-frame clones and omits some. The data contain approximately 70,000 clones, 90% to 95% of them singletons. The source material was PBMCs. The J gene is TRBJ2-7, the V gene TRBV18, with 14 bases matching TRBD2. This sequence originates from a woman younger than 35 in good health and CMV-seronegative. For the CDR3, the DNA is TGTGCCAGCTCACAGGGACTAGCGGGGGCCGAGCAGTACTTC. It specifies CASSQGLAGAEQYF.